This T cell receptor beta chain came from a study of beta chain features in type 1 diabetes. Study at large: All samples combined gave roughly 100 million sorted cells for examination.

The authors sorted CD4+ naive, central memory, regulatory and stem cell-like memory cells via CD45RO/CCR7/CD25/CD127/CD95/CD27. V was trimmed by 7 bases and J by 4 bases, leaving 21 bases between them. CDR3 length equals 15 residues. Germline V lookup: CDR1 SGHRS, CDR2 YFSETQ. As every portion of the isolated RNA was reverse transcribed, the sequencing read expressed TCRB transcripts. This table comes from immunoSEQ multiplex PCR, and its TCRdb copy is limited to in-frame clones, with some not included. The data show 130,000 to 150,000 clones, approximately 52% seen once. This clone was counted between two and nine times. The target antigen is unknown. Findings of the study overall: For type 1 diabetes patients, VDJ junctions showed fewer insertions and more deletions.

The chain is built from TRBV5-1 and TRBJ2-7; weak D call: TRBD2 (6 bases). Sequencing was done on a sample of Tregs from blood. The receptor's source is a man aged 18-30 years in good health. The CDR3 nucleotides are TGCGCCAGCTGCCTGGACCTCACCCGGGAGTACGAGCAGTACTTC. Residues: CASCLDLTREYEQYF.